These T cell receptor beta chains were read from a single sample in a study of blood T cell repertoires in COVID-19. Assay used: immunoSEQ multiplex PCR; TCRdb lists only in-frame clones, some missing. In the table there are some 64,000 clones, more than 75% of which are singletons. The sequencing sample was made of peripheral blood. All receptors derive from a woman aged 55-70 years with acute or convalescent COVID-19. CDR3s leave out the opening cysteine and the closing phenylalanine or tryptophan.

J gene | V gene | CDR3 protein
TRBJ1-5 | TRBV12-2 | ASRSSGVAGCRNQPQH
TRBJ2-1 | TRBV6-5 | ASSSRLVINEQF
TRBJ2-1 | TRBV19 | ASSIGGGAINEQF
TRBJ1-1 | TRBV12-3/TRBV12-4 | ASSFGDTEAF
TRBJ2-1 | TRBV4-3 | ASSQDRLAGYEQF
TRBJ1-2 | TRBV2 | ASRLQGTNYGYT
TRBJ1-1 | TRBV10-1 | ASLGTGAF
TRBJ2-7 | TRBV7-8 | ASSLGGRANYEQY
TRBJ2-7 | TRBV6-1 | ASSEADSGGGEQY
TRBJ1-5 | TRBV2 | ASRLGQGSNQPQH
TRBJ2-2 | TRBV7-3 | ASSQEGTGELF
TRBJ2-7 | TRBV12-5 | ASGRQGSSYEQY
TRBJ1-2 | TRBV9 | ASSVFGDYS
TRBJ2-2 | TRBV5-5 | ASSPPGTNTGELF
TRBJ2-3 | TRBV27 | ASSSASDRGSQY
TRBJ1-2 | TRBV6-1 | ASSEDPGQIYGYT
TRBJ1-1 | TRBV28 | ASSFPAGEAF
TRBJ1-6 | TRBV5-6 | ASSLGAGVMPPLH
TRBJ2-5 | TRBV25-1 | ASSEFGGEETQY
TRBJ1-6 | TRBV11-2 | ASSPPGRMNSPLH
TRBJ1-6 | TRBV7-2 | ASSPSQNSPLH
TRBJ2-2 | TRBV23-1 | ASSQSRERGPGELF
TRBJ2-2 | TRBV6-5 | ASSYGGRYTGELF